The next 13 T cell receptor beta chains were all read from a single sample in a study of T cells after yellow fever vaccination. TCRdb processed the 5' RACE reads anew with MiXCR; each CDR3 protein has one entry. The sample consists of roughly 120,000 distinct CDR3 sequences, about 7.2% of them appearing once. The sequenced sample was CD4+ T cells sorted from PBMCs, obtained roughly 45 days after the first yellow fever vaccination. Source of these receptors: a man between 18 and 35 years old who received the YFV17D yellow fever vaccine.

Ten or more counts support this clonotype. The chain links TRBV5-1 to TRBJ2-3; D remains ambiguous. This CDR3 contains 13 residues. With 0 bases removed from V and 5 bases from J, the gap between germline ends came to 7 bases. CDR1 and CDR2 from the germline V gene are SGHRS and YFSETQ. DNA of the CDR3: TGCGCCAGCAGCTTGGAGCTGAGAGATACGCAGTATTTT. This encodes CASSLELRDTQYF.

As concerns this clonotype: Given a much more abundant clone one base away, this may be a read error. The chain employs TRBV19 and TRBJ2-6; the D gene is possibly TRBD1 (6 bases). V was trimmed by 8 bases and J by 6 bases, leaving 23 bases between them. The CDR3 covers 17 residues. CDR1 is LNHDA, CDR2 SQIVND, per germline (reference sequence). CDR3: CASAMRHRVSAANVLTF. The CDR3 DNA reads TGTGCCAGTGCAATGCGCCACAGGGTATCGGCGGCCAACGTCCTGACTTTC. Variable domain in full (rest from reference TRBV19 and TRBJ2-6): DGGITQSPKYLFRKEGQNVTLSCEQNLNHDAMYWYRQDPGQGLRLIYYSQIVNDFQKGDIAEGYSVSREKKESFPLTVTSAQKNPTAFYLCASAMRHRVSAANVLTFGAGSRLTVL.

A remark on this clonotype: This may stem from a read error, because a much larger clone lies one nucleotide away. The J gene is TRBJ2-1, the V gene TRBV2, with D perhaps assigned TRBD1 or TRBD2 (6 bases each). The germline gives CDR1 SNHLY, CDR2 FYNNEI. This CDR3 is 15 amino acids long. With 5 bases removed from V and 6 bases from J, the gap between germline ends came to 17 bases. The CDR3 DNA is TGTGCCAGCAGTAAAGGGGGGACGCCGTTCAATGAGCAGTTCTTC. This encodes CASSKGGTPFNEQFF.

The chain uses TRBV24-1 and TRBJ2-1, with 9 bases matching TRBD2. Germline values: CDR1 KGHDR, CDR2 SFDVKD. The CDR3 totals 17 residues. Germline trimming cut 3 bases from V and 6 bases from J; bases unmatched to any gene: 11. CDR3 protein: CATSDPNSGGAINEQFF. The CDR3 nucleotides read TGTGCCACCAGTGATCCTAATAGCGGGGGAGCGATCAATGAGCAGTTCTTC.

This clonotype was counted ten times or more. This chain links TRBV3-1 with TRBJ1-5; D gene uncertain. This CDR3 comprises 13 residues. V lost 1 base, J lost 5 bases, and 6 bases lay in between. Germline-derived CDR1 and CDR2 are LGHDT and YNNKEL (reference sequence). The CDR3 protein is CASSQGGYQPQHF. DNA for the CDR3: TGTGCCAGCAGCCAAGGGGGATATCAGCCCCAGCATTTT.

Ten or more counts support this clonotype. This chain uses TRBV3-1 with TRBJ2-3, with TRBD2 matching 12 bases. The V gene end was trimmed by 4 bases and the J gene end by 3 bases; junction bases not matched to a gene: 2. CDR3 length: 15 residues. Germline V gene sequence: CDR1 LGHDT, CDR2 YNNKEL (reference sequence). CDR3 DNA: TGTGCCAGCAGCCTCGGGACTAGCGGGACAGATACGCAGTATTTT. As protein: CASSLGTSGTDTQYF.

This clonotype was found many times. This rearrangement joins TRBV20-1 to TRBJ2-3; 9 positions match TRBD1. Germline CDR1 reads DFQATT; CDR2 reads SNEGSKA (reference sequence). This CDR3 is built from 15 residues. J gave up 3 bases and V 1 base, and 5 bases lay outside the gene matches. The CDR3 loop reads CSARGGQGVTDTQYF. CDR3 nucleotides: TGCAGTGCTAGAGGGGGACAGGGAGTTACAGATACGCAGTATTTT.

The sample holds many counts of this clonotype. The V call is TRBV7-9, the J call TRBJ2-5; D possibly uses TRBD1 or TRBD2 (7 bases each). Germline CDR1 is SEHNR and CDR2 is FQNEAQ (reference sequence). The CDR3 contains 16 residues. The ends were cut back, 4 bases at V and 1 base at J, with 16 bases in the middle. The CDR3: CASSSPRGGLQETQYF. The DNA for the CDR3 is TGTGCCAGCAGCTCCCCCAGGGGGGGTCTCCAAGAGACCCAGTACTTC.

This clonotype has ten or more counts. The V and J genes are TRBV7-3 and TRBJ1-1; no clear D. This CDR3 has 13 amino acids. The germline CDR1 and CDR2 sequences are SGHTA and FQGTGA. Trimming pared 0 bases from V and 0 bases from J, leaving 2 bases between. CDR3 sequence reads: CASSLTLNTEAFF. For the CDR3, the DNA is TGTGCCAGCAGCTTAACGTTGAACACTGAAGCTTTCTTT.

This clonotype was picked up many times. The chain is built from TRBV6-2 or TRBV6-3 and TRBJ2-1; no clear D. CDR1 and CDR2 (germline): MNHEY, SVGEGT. The CDR3 loop spans 17 amino acids. Trimming removed 3 bases at V and 7 bases at J, with 22 bases between. The CDR3 loop is CASSYSPRRGALNEQFF. The CDR3 coding sequence is TGTGCCAGCAGTTATTCCCCTCGACGCGGCGCCCTGAATGAGCAGTTCTTC.

This clonotype was seen ten or more times. The chain recombines TRBV20-1 with TRBJ1-6; D gene unclear. This CDR3 has 12 amino acids. Trimming stripped 3 bases from V and 12 bases from J, with 12 bases between. Germline V gene lookup returns CDR1 DFQATT and CDR2 SNEGSKA (reference sequence). In DNA form, the CDR3 reads TGCAGTGCTAGGAGCCTATCGGGACCCCTCCACTTT. Protein: CSARSLSGPLHF.

This clonotype appeared many times. This chain connects TRBV7-2 to TRBJ1-2, with D maybe TRBD1 (5 bases). V was trimmed by 2 bases and J by 3 bases, leaving 10 bases between them. The CDR3 is 14 residues long. CDR1 is SGHTA and CDR2 is FQGNSA in the germline V gene. The CDR3 bases are TGTGCCAGCAGCTTATTTCTAGGGGACTATGGCTACACCTTC. Translating it yields CASSLFLGDYGYTF. Filled out from reference TRBV7-2 and TRBJ1-2, the complete variable domain reads GAGVSQSPSNKVTEKGKDVELRCDPISGHTALYWYRQSLGQGLEFLIYFQGNSAPDKSGLPSDRFSAERTGGSVSTLTIQRTQQEDSAVYLCASSLFLGDYGYTFGSGTRLTVV.

The table lists this clonotype with many counts. This chain joins TRBV24-1 and TRBJ2-1; D tentatively reads TRBD1 or TRBD2 (5 bases each). Trimming took 9 bases from V and 0 from J, leaving 11 bases between them. CDR3 length: 14 amino acids. CDR1 is KGHDR, CDR2 SFDVKD, per germline. The CDR3 bases are TGTGCCACCGGGGACCGCAGCTCCTACAATGAGCAGTTCTTC. This sequence encodes CATGDRSSYNEQFF.